This paragraph reports one T cell receptor beta chain. Its target is not known. The data were produced by immunoSEQ multiplex PCR, yet TCRdb's version contains in-frame clones alone and is incomplete. The table lists about 140,000 clones, more than 90% of them singletons. This specimen comes from a study of T cell responses to AZD1222 COVID-19 vaccine. Findings of the study overall: Spike-wide coverage was observed for vaccine-associated CD4 TCRs, with dominant responses at 160-218 and 743-854. In a largely white British group with more females than males, clonal diversity was possibly underestimated.

There are 16 residues in the CDR3. The germline V gene has CDR1 LNHDA and CDR2 SQIVND (reference sequence). With 3 bases clipped from V and 5 bases from J, the junction kept 7 bases outside the gene matches. The genes are TRBV19 and TRBJ2-3; 11 bases match TRBD1. The specimen comprised peripheral blood, sampled on day 0 of AZD1222 vaccination. The origin of this receptor is an adult in good health. CDR3 coding DNA: TGTGCCAGTAGTATGCCCCGGGACAGGGGGGGAGATACGCAGTATTTT. As protein: CASSMPRDRGGDTQYF.